This T cell receptor beta chain appears in the sequencing data of a study of shared T cell receptors in the human thymus. The length of the CDR3 is 15 residues. With V trimmed by 5 bases and J by 7 bases, 9 bases remained unmatched. Germline loops: CDR1 SEHNR, CDR2 FQNEAQ (reference sequence). Data came from immunoSEQ multiplex PCR; TCRdb stores just in-frame clones and leaves some out. The sample records about 710,000 clones, about 89% being singletons. Another study also made use of these data, one on human thymus T cells. From that study: Overlap was high between thymic repertoires from unrelated individuals, as reported in related research.

The receptor comes from a boy younger than two with a congenital heart defect. The sample taken for sequencing was thymocytes. The genes are TRBV7-9 and TRBJ2-2; 8 bases map to TRBD1. The CDR3 protein is CASSPTDRDIGELFF. The CDR3 DNA reads as TGTGCCAGCAGCCCAACGGACAGGGATATCGGGGAGCTGTTTTTT. The variable domain in full, with the rest retrieved from reference TRBV7-9 and TRBJ2-2, is DTGVSQNPRHKITKRGQNVTFRCDPISEHNRLYWYRQTLGQGPEFLTYFQNEAQLEKSRLLSDRFSAERPKGSFSTLEIQRTEQGDSAMYLCASSPTDRDIGELFFGEGSRLTVL.